This T cell receptor (beta chain) was retrieved from a study of breast tumors, draining lymph nodes, adjacent tissues. Breast cancer patients provided tissue from their axillary draining lymph nodes. The table lists this clonotype with many counts. TCRdb re-called the multiplex PCR reads with MiXCR, one entry per CDR3 protein. This sample has about 130,000 distinct CDR3 sequences, with over 20% found just once. Per germline, CDR1 ENHRY and CDR2 SYGVKD. Trimming left V 0 bases short and J 4 bases short, with 12 bases between. This CDR3 comprises 15 residues. The clonotype comes from a female donor with breast cancer. Some clones in this sample may be carry-over from other donors' samples. What was sequenced was axillary lymph node tissue. The J gene is TRBJ2-5, the V gene TRBV10-3, with D perhaps matching TRBD2 (7 bases). This CDR3 is CAISESRGLGETQYF. The CDR3 DNA reads as TGTGCCATCAGTGAGTCGCGGGGGCTTGGAGAGACCCAGTACTTC.